These 9 T cell receptor beta chains share one sample of origin, sequenced in a study of beta chain features in type 1 diabetes. Points from the study as a whole: There was a moderate but significant shortening of TCRB CDR3s in all four CD4+ subsets of Type 1 diabetes patients.

These receptors have no identified antigens. What was sequenced were expressed TCRB transcripts, since all of the isolated RNA had been reverse transcribed. This table comes from immunoSEQ multiplex PCR, and its TCRdb copy is limited to in-frame clones, with some not included. The sample contains around 100,000 clones, 25% to 35% of which appear only once. Sequencing was done on a sample of central memory CD4+ T cells from blood. Every receptor here comes from a woman between 18 and 29 years old with type 1 diabetes.

This clone was seen a few times. The chain uses TRBV6-1 and TRBJ1-1; perhaps TRBD1 as D (5 bases). The CDR3 spans 13 residues. Trimming left V 5 bases short and J 1 base short, with 8 bases between. The germline V gene encodes CDR1 MNHNS and CDR2 SASEGT. DNA of the CDR3: TGTGCCAGCAGTTATACAGGGAACACTGAAGCTTTCTTT. Protein: CASSYTGNTEAFF.

The chain carries TRBV9 and TRBJ2-4; 7 positions agree with TRBD1. The ends lost 3 bases at V and 0 bases at J; junction bases unmatched: 6. CDR1 is SGDLS, CDR2 YYNGEE, per germline. This CDR3 has 16 residues. CDR3 in amino acids: CASSGRQGRAKNIQYF. Here the CDR3 DNA reads TGTGCCAGCAGCGGACGACAGGGTCGAGCCAAAAACATTCAGTACTTC.

This clone was found a few times. CDR3 nucleotides: TGCGCCAGCAGCTTGGAAGGACTAGCTTATGAGCAGTTCTTC. Its protein product is CASSLEGLAYEQFF. This rearrangement joins TRBV5-1 to TRBJ2-1; 8 nucleotides line up with TRBD2. This CDR3 has 14 residues. J lost 8 bases, V lost 0 bases, and 4 bases had no gene match. CDR1 and CDR2 from the germline V gene are SGHRS and YFSETQ.

This clone was observed a handful of times. This chain joins TRBV7-2 and TRBJ2-5; D uncertain. Germline V gives CDR1 SGHTA, CDR2 FQGNSA. Trimming left V 0 bases short and J 5 bases short, with 10 bases between. The CDR3 contains 14 residues. CDR3 protein: CASSLAPRRETQYF. The CDR3 region has the DNA TGTGCCAGCAGCTTAGCGCCTAGGCGGGAGACCCAGTACTTC.

In its sample, this clone was seen a few times. V gene TRBV6-5 combines with J gene TRBJ1-2; D ambiguous. V gave up 4 bases and J gave up 8 bases, with 11 bases separating them. Germline V gene sequence: CDR1 MNHEY, CDR2 SVGAGI. The CDR3 runs to 12 residues. In nucleotides, the CDR3 is TGTGCCAGCAGTTCTCCCGCGGAGGGCTACACCTTC. This translates into CASSSPAEGYTF.

This clone was recorded a few times. V usage is TRBV21-1 and J usage is TRBJ2-5; TRBD2 is the table's D call, not checked against the DNA. TRBV21-1 is a documented pseudogene. The CDR3 has 20 amino acids. This chain's CDR3 is CASSKVPLTSGSPNQETQYF. Here the CDR3 DNA reads TGTGCCAGCAGCAAAGTCCCCCTGACTAGCGGGAGCCCCAACCAAGAGACCCAGTACTTC.

This clone occurred a few times. The chain is built from TRBV5-1 and TRBJ2-3, with TRBD2 identical over 12 bases. The CDR3 spans 20 residues. The V gene's germline CDR1 is SGHRS and CDR2 YFSETQ. J gave up 0 bases and V 0 bases, and 11 bases lay outside the gene matches. Written as DNA, the CDR3 is TGCGCCAGCAGCTTGGGTGCAGTAGGACTAGCGGGGTCAAGCACAGATACGCAGTATTTT. Encoded protein: CASSLGAVGLAGSSTDTQYF.

The V call is TRBV5-4, the J call TRBJ2-5; a weak D match, TRBD2 (6 bases). V was shortened by 0 bases and J by 1 base, with 22 bases between the two germline ends. This CDR3 comprises 19 residues. From germline, CDR1 is SGHNT and CDR2 YYREEE (reference sequence). The CDR3 DNA reads as TGTGCCAGCAGCTTGGGAGGATTTTGGGGGGATTGGGGCCAAGAGACCCAGTACTTC. Translation: CASSLGGFWGDWGQETQYF.

The chain couples TRBV29-1 to TRBJ2-3; TRBD1 aligns across 10 bases. Germline CDR1 reads SQVTM; CDR2 reads ANQGSEA. The V and J ends lost 7 bases and 8 bases, in that order; junction bases with no gene match: 12. The CDR3 has 14 amino acids. CDR3 sequence (DNA): TGCAGCGCCGGGACAGGGGCGCCAGGAGGTACGCAGTATTTT. This encodes CSAGTGAPGGTQYF.